The rows below give T cell receptor beta chains drawn from one sample of a study of blood T cell repertoires in COVID-19. TCRdb's copy holds only in-frame clones and misses some; the assay was immunoSEQ multiplex PCR. Altogether over 35,000 clones are present, 88% being singletons, with the ten largest covering 2.4%. The specimen was peripheral blood. Source of these receptors: a human donor in a cohort sampled during active COVID-19. Both conserved end residues are part of each CDR3. A D gene is named only where the DNA matches it firmly. The size field is filled for only some rows; it gives once, few, many or a size class.

>TRBV29-1|TRBJ2-6|once|-|13
CSVETVGANVLTF
TGCAGCGTTGAAACGGTCGGGGCCAACGTCCTGACTTTC
>TRBV3-1/TRBV3-2|TRBJ1-2|once|-|14
CASSQGGRNYGYTF
TGTGCCAGCAGCCAAGGTGGGCGTAACTATGGCTACACCTTC
>TRBV10-3|TRBJ1-4|-|-|15
CAISASGQPNEKLFF
TGTGCCATCAGTGCTTCGGGACAACCAAATGAAAAACTGTTTTTT
>TRBV27|TRBJ2-3|-|-|11
CASSSSDTQYF
TGTGCCAGCAGCAGTTCAGATACGCAGTATTTT
>TRBV6-5|TRBJ1-2|-|TRBD1|14
CASSRDRESYGYTF
TGTGCCAGCAGTCGGGACAGGGAGAGCTATGGCTACACCTTC
>TRBV13|TRBJ2-3|once|-|13
CASARGSTDTQYF
TGTGCCAGCGCGCGGGGTAGCACAGATACGCAGTATTTT
>TRBV2|TRBJ2-3|-|TRBD2|15
CASRLTSGGIDTQYF
TGTGCCAGCAGACTGACTAGCGGGGGTATAGATACGCAGTATTTT
>TRBV6-2/TRBV6-3|TRBJ1-2|-|-|15
CASSYPWTDNYGYTF
TGTGCCAGCAGTTACCCCTGGACAGACAACTATGGCTACACCTTC
>TRBV9|TRBJ2-2|few|TRBD1|14
CASSARQGYGELFF
TGTGCCAGCAGCGCAAGACAGGGGTACGGGGAGCTGTTTTTT
>TRBV15|TRBJ1-1|-|TRBD1|14
CATSIDRGLKGAFF
TGTGCCACCAGCATTGACAGGGGCCTCAAAGGGGCTTTCTTT
>TRBV5-4|TRBJ1-4|-|TRBD1|15
CASSLSGTGNEKLFF
TGTGCCAGCAGCTTGTCCGGGACAGGGAATGAAAAACTGTTTTTT
>TRBV6-5|TRBJ2-2|-|-|14
CASMFSANTGELFF
TGTGCCAGCATGTTCTCCGCGAACACCGGGGAGCTGTTTTTT
>TRBV30|TRBJ1-4|-|-|12
CACRHSQEKLFF
TGTGCCTGCAGACACTCGCAGGAAAAACTGTTTTTT
>TRBV19|TRBJ1-2|-|-|13
CASTTDGNYGYTF
TGTGCCAGTACTACAGACGGGAACTATGGCTACACCTTC
>TRBV5-4|TRBJ1-1|once|TRBD1|16
CASSSADRTWNTEAFF
TGTGCCAGCAGCTCAGCGGACAGGACCTGGAACACTGAAGCTTTCTTT
>TRBV5-4|TRBJ2-7|once|TRBD2|16
CASSSPSGGASNEQYF
TGTGCCAGCAGCTCCCCCTCCGGGGGGGCCTCCAACGAGCAGTACTTC
>TRBV11-2|TRBJ2-2|-|TRBD2|18
CASSFGLAGGANTGELFF
TGTGCCAGCAGCTTCGGGCTAGCGGGGGGAGCGAACACCGGGGAGCTGTTTTTT
>TRBV9|TRBJ2-5|-|-|14
CASSVRGALETQYF
TGTGCCAGCAGCGTACGGGGGGCTTTGGAGACCCAGTACTTC
>TRBV10-3|TRBJ2-1|-|-|11
CAARDNNEQFF
TGTGCCGCCCGGGACAACAATGAGCAGTTCTTC
>TRBV7-3|TRBJ2-1|few|TRBD2|15
CASSFTGLGSNEQFF
TGTGCCAGCAGCTTTACAGGACTAGGGTCAAATGAGCAGTTCTTC
>TRBV28|TRBJ1-5|-|-|12
CASRQGDQPQHF
TGTGCCAGCAGACAGGGTGATCAGCCCCAGCATTTT
>TRBV3-1/TRBV3-2|TRBJ2-3|once|TRBD1|16
CASSSTIGQGRNTQYF
TGTGCCAGCAGCTCAACGATCGGACAGGGTCGGAATACGCAGTATTTT
>TRBV2|TRBJ2-4|-|TRBD2|20
CASTPAWTSGKRRAKNIQYF
TGTGCCAGCACCCCGGCCTGGACTAGCGGCAAACGTAGAGCCAAAAACATTCAGTACTTC
>TRBV7-6|TRBJ1-6|medium-sized|-|14
CASSSDRSLSPLHF
TGTGCCAGCAGCTCTGACAGGTCCCTTTCACCCCTCCACTTT
>TRBV24-1|TRBJ1-4|few|-|14
CATSSGESNEKLFF
TGTGCCACCAGTTCAGGCGAGTCTAATGAAAAACTGTTTTTT
>TRBV5-1|TRBJ2-3|-|TRBD2|17
CASSLVGTSGGADTQYF
TGCGCCAGCAGCCTTGTGGGGACTAGCGGGGGGGCAGATACGCAGTATTTT
>TRBV6-5|TRBJ1-2|once|-|13
CASSWSLEYGYTF
TGTGCCAGCAGTTGGTCCCTGGAGTATGGCTACACCTTC
>TRBV3-1/TRBV3-2|TRBJ2-1|-|-|12
CASNTQGNEQFF
TGTGCCAGCAATACCCAGGGTAATGAGCAGTTCTTC
>TRBV7-2|TRBJ2-3|-|TRBD1|14
CASSFGTVGDTQYF
TGTGCCAGCAGCTTCGGGACAGTCGGAGATACGCAGTATTTT
>TRBV4-1|TRBJ1-5|-|-|16
CASSQEVTTSNQPQHF
TGCGCCAGCAGCCAAGAGGTAACAACTAGCAATCAGCCCCAGCATTTT
>TRBV18|TRBJ1-6|-|TRBD1|17
CASSRTGDKSYNSPLHF
TGTGCCAGCTCCCGGACAGGGGATAAATCCTATAATTCACCCCTCCACTTT
>TRBV3-1/TRBV3-2|TRBJ1-6|-|-|16
CASSLAGTSRNSPLHF
TGTGCCAGCAGCCTTGCCGGGACAAGTAGGAATTCACCCCTCCACTTT
>TRBV7-8|TRBJ1-2|-|-|16
CASSPRRGGLNYGYTF
TGTGCCAGCAGCCCGAGACGGGGGGGCCTTAACTATGGCTACACCTTC
>TRBV30|TRBJ2-3|-|-|11
CAGRTADTQYF
TGTGCCGGGCGCACCGCAGATACGCAGTATTTT
>TRBV19|TRBJ2-3|once|-|15
CASSSLTEATDTQYF
TGTGCCAGTAGTTCCCTGACAGAAGCCACAGATACGCAGTATTTT
>TRBV5-6|TRBJ2-7|-|-|13
CASSSGERYEQYF
TGTGCCAGCAGCTCAGGGGAACGCTACGAGCAGTACTTC
>TRBV10-3|TRBJ2-7|-|TRBD2|15
CAISGTSGGSYGQYF
TGTGCCATCAGTGGCACTAGCGGGGGTAGCTACGGGCAGTACTTC
>TRBV11-2|TRBJ2-7|-|TRBD1|16
CASSPHPGTGEYEQYF
TGTGCCAGCAGCCCCCACCCCGGGACAGGGGAATACGAGCAGTACTTC
>TRBV3-1/TRBV3-2|TRBJ2-5|-|TRBD2|18
CASSQEVGTSGKQETQYF
TGTGCCAGCAGCCAAGAAGTCGGTACTAGCGGGAAACAAGAGACCCAGTACTTC